This T cell receptor (beta chain) was identified in a study of radiotherapy plus CTLA-4 blockade in lung cancer. As for the study in general: Overall, about 19% of patients showed an objective response, while 31% attained disease control.

This clone was picked up one time. Its cognate antigen is unknown. Measured with immunoSEQ multiplex PCR; TCRdb has only the in-frame clones, and not every one. The sample consists of 35,000 to 45,000 clones, 72% of them appearing once. Study-wide points: Tumor-derived TCR clones expanded in blood after radiotherapy plus ipilimumab. The authors reported that early blood T cell clone dynamics, with interferon-beta, best predicted response.

Focal radiation plus CTLA-4 blockade with ipilimumab was given to patients with chemo-refractory metastatic non-small-cell lung cancer. This TCR came from a human donor with non-small cell lung cancer who had stable disease on radiotherapy plus ipilimumab. This material consisted of peripheral blood, taken from a patient treated with radiotherapy plus ipilimumab.

The CDR3 DNA reads TGCGCCAGCAGCTTGGCCGGTATGTCTGGCTACACCTTC. Translating it yields CASSLAGMSGYTF. V is TRBV5-1 and J is TRBJ1-2; D gene ambiguous. CDR1 is SGHRS and CDR2 is YFSETQ in the germline V gene. V lost 0 bases to trimming and J lost 7 bases, with 10 bases between them. The CDR3 runs to 13 residues.